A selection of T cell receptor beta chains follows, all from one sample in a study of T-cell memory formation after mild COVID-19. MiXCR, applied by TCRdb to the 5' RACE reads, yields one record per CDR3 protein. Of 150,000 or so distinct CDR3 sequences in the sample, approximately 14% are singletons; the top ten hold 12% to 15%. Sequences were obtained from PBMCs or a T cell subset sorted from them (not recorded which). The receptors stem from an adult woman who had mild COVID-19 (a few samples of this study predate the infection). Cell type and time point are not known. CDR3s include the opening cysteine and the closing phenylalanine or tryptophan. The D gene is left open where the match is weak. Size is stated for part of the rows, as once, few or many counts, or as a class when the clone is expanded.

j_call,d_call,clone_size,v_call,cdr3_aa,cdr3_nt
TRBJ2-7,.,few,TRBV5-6,CASSLVTLWGEQYF,TGTGCCAGCAGCTTGGTGACCCTCTGGGGGGAGCAGTACTTC
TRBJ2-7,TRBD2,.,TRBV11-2,CASSPRGSGGYTYEQYF,TGTGCCAGCAGCCCACGGGGTAGCGGGGGGTATACCTACGAGCAGTACTTC
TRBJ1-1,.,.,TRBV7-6,CASSDTMYRGEAFF,TGTGCCAGCAGCGACACCATGTACAGAGGGGAAGCTTTCTTT
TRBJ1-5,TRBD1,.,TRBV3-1,CASSQGTGSEPQHF,TGTGCCAGCAGCCAAGGGACAGGATCAGAGCCCCAGCATTTT
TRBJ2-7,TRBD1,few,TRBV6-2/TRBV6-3,CASSKPGTGVSYEQYF,TGTGCCAGCAGTAAACCCGGGACAGGTGTCTCCTACGAGCAGTACTTC
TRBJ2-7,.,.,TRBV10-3,CAISGIATSSYEQYF,TGTGCCATCAGTGGGATAGCGACTAGCTCCTACGAGCAGTACTTC
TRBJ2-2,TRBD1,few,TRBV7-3,CASSRLRGRGELFF,TGTGCCAGCAGTCGCTTAAGGGGGCGCGGGGAGCTGTTTTTT
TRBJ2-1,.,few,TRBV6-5,CASSYSGLDNEQFF,TGTGCCAGCAGTTACTCTGGGTTAGACAATGAGCAGTTCTTC
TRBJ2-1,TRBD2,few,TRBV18,CASSPNLAGVLINEQFF,TGTGCCAGCTCACCCAATCTAGCGGGAGTATTAATCAATGAGCAGTTCTTC
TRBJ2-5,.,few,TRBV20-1,CSARLWASETQYF,TGCAGTGCTAGACTCTGGGCTTCGGAGACCCAGTACTTC
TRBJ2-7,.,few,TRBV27,CASSLRESYEQYF,TGTGCCAGCAGTTTAAGGGAAAGTTACGAGCAGTACTTC
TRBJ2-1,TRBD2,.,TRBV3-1,CASSRGASGVYNEQFF,TGTGCCAGCAGCCGGGGGGCTAGCGGGGTGTACAATGAGCAGTTCTTC
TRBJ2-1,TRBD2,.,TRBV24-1,CATSDFKTSGYNEQFF,TGTGCCACCAGTGATTTTAAGACTAGCGGGTACAATGAGCAGTTCTTC
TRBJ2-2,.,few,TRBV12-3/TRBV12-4,CASSLRKGGTGELFF,TGTGCCAGCAGTTTGAGAAAGGGTGGTACCGGGGAGCTGTTTTTT
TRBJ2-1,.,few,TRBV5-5,CASSRGDSYNEQFF,TGTGCCAGCAGCCGCGGGGACTCCTACAATGAGCAGTTCTTC
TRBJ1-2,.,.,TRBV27,CATLRLPGGRGYGYTF,TGTGCCACCCTCCGCCTCCCCGGGGGGCGCGGGTATGGCTACACCTTC
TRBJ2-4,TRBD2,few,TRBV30,CAWSPRLAGAKNIQYF,TGTGCCTGGAGTCCAAGACTAGCGGGAGCCAAAAACATTCAGTACTTC
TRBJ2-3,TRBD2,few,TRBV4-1,CASSQVPGGPHTDTQYF,TGCGCCAGCAGCCAAGTACCGGGGGGGCCCCACACAGATACGCAGTATTTT
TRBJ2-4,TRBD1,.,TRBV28,CASSPTGGDIQYF,TGTGCCAGCAGTCCGACAGGGGGGGACATTCAGTACTTC
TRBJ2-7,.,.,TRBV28,CASSSESSPSYEQYF,TGTGCCAGCAGTTCAGAGTCGTCCCCCTCCTACGAGCAGTACTTC
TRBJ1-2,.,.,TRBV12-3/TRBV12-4,CASSWTEANYGYTF,TGTGCCAGCAGCTGGACAGAAGCTAACTATGGCTACACCTTC
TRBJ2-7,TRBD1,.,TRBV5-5,CASSLWQGAYEQYF,TGTGCCAGCAGCTTGTGGCAGGGGGCCTACGAGCAGTACTTC
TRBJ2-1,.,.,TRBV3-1,CASSQTYNEQFF,TGTGCCAGCAGCCAGACATACAATGAGCAGTTCTTC
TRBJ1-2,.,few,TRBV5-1,CASSTGNYGYTF,TGCGCCAGCAGCACAGGGAACTATGGCTACACCTTC
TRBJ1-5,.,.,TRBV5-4,CASSLGGRSNQPQHF,TGTGCCAGCAGCTTGGGGGGTCGAAGCAATCAGCCCCAGCATTTT
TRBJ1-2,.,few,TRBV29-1,CSVTEVYGYTF,TGCAGCGTTACCGAGGTTTATGGCTACACCTTC
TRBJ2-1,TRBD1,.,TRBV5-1,CASSKMDRGGDEQFF,TGCGCCAGCAGCAAGATGGACAGGGGCGGGGATGAGCAGTTCTTC
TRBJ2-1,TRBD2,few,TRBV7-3,CASSYFGTSGSYNEQFF,TGTGCCAGCAGCTATTTCGGGACTAGCGGGAGCTACAATGAGCAGTTCTTC
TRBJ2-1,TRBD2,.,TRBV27,CASSLRGGGPSSYNEQFF,TGTGCCAGCAGTCTCCGGGGGGGCGGGCCGAGCTCCTACAATGAGCAGTTCTTC
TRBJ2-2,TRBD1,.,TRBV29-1,CSVEGGTGGIGELLF,TGCAGCGTTGAAGGGGGGACAGGGGGCATCGGGGAGCTGTTGTTT
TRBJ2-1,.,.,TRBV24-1,CATSDPGPTAYNEQFF,TGTGCCACCAGTGACCCGGGACCTACCGCCTACAATGAGCAGTTCTTC
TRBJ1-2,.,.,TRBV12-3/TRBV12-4,CASSLNYGYTF,TGTGCCAGCAGTTTGAACTATGGCTACACCTTC
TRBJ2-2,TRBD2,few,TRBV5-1,CASSLGPAGGPTGELFF,TGCGCCAGCAGCTTGGGTCCAGCGGGAGGGCCCACCGGGGAGCTGTTTTTT
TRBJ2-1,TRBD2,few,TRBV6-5,CASRAASGSSYNEQFF,TGTGCCAGCAGGGCGGCTAGCGGGAGCTCCTACAATGAGCAGTTCTTC
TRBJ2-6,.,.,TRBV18,CASSPRARGANVLTF,TGTGCCAGCTCACCACGGGCGCGGGGGGCCAACGTCCTGACTTTC
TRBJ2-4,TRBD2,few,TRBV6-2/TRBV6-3,CASSPLGLAGNIQYF,TGTGCCAGCAGCCCCCTGGGGCTAGCGGGAAACATTCAGTACTTC
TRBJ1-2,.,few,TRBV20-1,CSARGQGANYGYTF,TGCAGTGCTAGAGGTCAAGGAGCTAACTATGGCTACACCTTC
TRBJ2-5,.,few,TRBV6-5,CASSPVKLPQETQYF,TGTGCCAGCAGTCCCGTTAAACTCCCCCAAGAGACCCAGTACTTC
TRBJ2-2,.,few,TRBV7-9,CASSLEGIGELFF,TGTGCCAGCAGCTTGGAGGGAATCGGGGAGCTGTTTTTT
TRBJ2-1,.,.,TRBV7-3,CASSLTGPSYNEQFF,TGTGCCAGCAGCTTAACAGGTCCCTCCTACAATGAGCAGTTCTTC
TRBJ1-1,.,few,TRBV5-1,CASSSGRTENTEAFF,TGCGCCAGCAGCTCCGGCCGAACAGAGAACACTGAAGCTTTCTTT